This T cell receptor (beta chain) was found in a study of CD8 T cells in ankylosing spondylitis. Study findings and constraints: The disease-linked clones had a CD8+ phenotype and low blood frequencies. Seemingly distinctive of ankylosing spondylitis blood was a TCR beta motif formed by eight highly homologous variants.

Generation of TCR beta libraries employed quantitative 5'-RACE incorporating molecular barcodes. MiXCR, applied by TCRdb to the 5' RACE reads, yields one record per CDR3 protein. The data show over 700,000 distinct CDR3 sequences, 15% to 20% seen once. The CDR3 runs to 13 residues. CDR1 LNHDA and CDR2 SQIVND come from the germline V gene (reference sequence). V lost 6 bases to trimming and J lost 5 bases; unmatched junction nucleotides: 5. With respect to this clonotype: What it recognizes is unknown.

J is TRBJ1-1 and V is TRBV19, with 8 bases aligning to TRBD1. The sequence came from a male donor with ankylosing spondylitis. Sequenced input: blood, either unsorted or a sorted T cell fraction (not recorded which). The CDR3 coding sequence is TGTGCCAGTAGCGGCAGGGGGCTTACTGAAGCTTTCTTT. Translated, it gives CASSGRGLTEAFF.